This TCR beta chain was identified in a study of neurological immune-mediated disorders. Time point of the sample: technical triplicate 2. A single record per CDR3 protein comes from TCRdb applying MiXCR to the 5' RACE reads. The sample gives about 55,000 distinct CDR3 sequences, 24% of which show up once; 4.6% is in the top ten. This clonotype showed up many times. The germline CDR1 and CDR2 sequences are SQVTM and ANQGSEA. The V end lost 1 base, the J end lost 13 bases, and 9 bases lay between the germline ends. The CDR3 runs to 10 residues. The V and J genes are TRBV29-1 and TRBJ2-3; a weak D match, TRBD1 (6 bases). The sample comprised PBMCs. This receptor was obtained from a man aged 55 to 70 with HTLV-1-associated myelopathy (HAM/TSP). The CDR3 region has the DNA TGCAGCGTTGAAGGGGGGCGCGAGTATTTT. The encoded protein is CSVEGGREYF.